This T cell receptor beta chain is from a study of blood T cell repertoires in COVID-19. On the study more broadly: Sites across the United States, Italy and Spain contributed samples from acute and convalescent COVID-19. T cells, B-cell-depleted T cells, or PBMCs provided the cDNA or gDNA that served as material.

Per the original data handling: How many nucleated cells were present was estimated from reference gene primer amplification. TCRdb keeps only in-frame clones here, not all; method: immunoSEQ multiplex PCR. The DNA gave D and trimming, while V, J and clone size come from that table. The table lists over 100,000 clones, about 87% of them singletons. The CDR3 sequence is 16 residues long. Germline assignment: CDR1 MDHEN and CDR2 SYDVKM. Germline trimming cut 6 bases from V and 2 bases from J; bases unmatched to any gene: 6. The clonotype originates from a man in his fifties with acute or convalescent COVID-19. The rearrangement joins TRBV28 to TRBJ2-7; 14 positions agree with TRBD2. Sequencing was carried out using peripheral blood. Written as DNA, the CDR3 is TGTGCCAGCAGCCCGCCGGGACTAGCGGGAGCCTACGAGCAGTACTTC. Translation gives CASSPPGLAGAYEQYF.